Reported below is one T cell receptor (beta chain). Its antigen is unidentified. Researchers ran the PCR with 60 Vbeta and 13 Jbeta primers. The repertoire was sequenced with immunoSEQ multiplex PCR; TCRdb's copy has only in-frame clones and lacks some. The top ten hold around 6% of the sample, which has more than 65,000 clones, approximately 79% seen once. The length of the CDR3 is 14 residues. CDR1 is SQVTM and CDR2 is ANQGSEA in the germline V gene. J gave up 3 bases and V 4 bases, and 5 bases lay outside the gene matches. This record comes from a study of cytomegalovirus exposure and HLA in healthy donors. Study-level points and caveats: In an earlier analysis, in several hundred donors, most V segments appeared productive either ~90% or ~30% of the time. Available immune exposure information covered CMV serostatus only.

This receptor was taken from a female donor in good health and CMV-seronegative. The specimen was PBMCs. This rearrangement joins TRBV29-1 to TRBJ2-3; TRBD2 agrees at 9 bases. CDR3 sequence reads: CSVVLAGLTDTQYF. The CDR3 DNA reads TGCAGCGTTGTACTAGCGGGTTTGACAGATACGCAGTATTTT.